This entry lists 13 T cell receptor beta chains sequenced from one sample in a study of regulatory T cells in long-lasting Graves disease. TCR beta libraries were built with iRepertoire HTBI primers and Arm-PCR of CDR3 regions. One entry per CDR3 protein results from TCRdb running MiXCR on the multiplex PCR reads. The sample lists some 430,000 distinct CDR3 sequences, 20% to 25% occurring once. Time point of the sample: persistent/refractory GD, antithyroid drugs over 5 years with positive TRAb. RNA isolated from PBMCs was used to make the TCR library. The sample here was peripheral blood mononuclear cells (PBMCs), taken when the disease was refractory, from a patient treated with antithyroid drugs. These receptors all come from a female donor with Graves disease.

This clonotype was recorded a few times. The J gene is TRBJ2-7, the V gene TRBV3-1; TRBD1 is a possible D gene (6 bases). There are 13 residues in the CDR3. V lost 4 bases, J lost 3 bases, and 10 bases lay in between. CDR1 is LGHDT, CDR2 YNNKEL, per germline (reference sequence). The CDR3 DNA reads as TGTGCCAGCAGCCCGACAGGCCGCTACGAGCAGTACTTC. Translation gives CASSPTGRYEQYF.

This clonotype was observed a few times. CDR3 loop: CASSIPLTGAEGQHF. DNA of the CDR3: TGTGCCAGTAGTATACCCCTGACAGGCGCGGAGGGCCAGCATTTT. V and J are TRBV19 and TRBJ1-5; perhaps TRBD1 as D (6 bases). The CDR3 contains 15 residues. The germline gives CDR1 LNHDA, CDR2 SQIVND (reference sequence). With 2 bases removed from V and 12 bases from J, the gap between germline ends came to 20 bases. The full variable domain, rest sourced from reference TRBV19 and TRBJ1-5, is DGGITQSPKYLFRKEGQNVTLSCEQNLNHDAMYWYRQDPGQGLRLIYYSQIVNDFQKGDIAEGYSVSREKKESFPLTVTSAQKNPTAFYLCASSIPLTGAEGQHFGDGTRLSIL.

This clonotype has at least ten counts. V gene TRBV6-2 or TRBV6-3 combines with J gene TRBJ1-4; 7 nucleotides align to TRBD1. Trimming at V came to 4 bases and at J to 7 bases, leaving 6 bases not matched to a gene. Germline lookup yields CDR1 MNHEY and CDR2 SVGEGT. This CDR3 region has 14 residues. In nucleotides, the CDR3 is TGTGCCAGCAGTTCCATCGGGACAGCTGAAAAACTGTTTTTT. It encodes CASSSIGTAEKLFF.

The genes are TRBV7-9 and TRBJ2-4; D remains ambiguous. The length of the CDR3 is 14 residues. V was trimmed by 1 base and J by 8 bases, leaving 12 bases between them. Germline CDR1 and CDR2: SEHNR and FQNEAQ (reference sequence). Here the CDR3 reads CASSLGFLVDIQYF. In DNA form, the CDR3 reads TGTGCCAGCAGCTTAGGGTTTTTGGTAGACATTCAGTACTTC.

This clonotype was observed many times. This CDR3 is CATSDLEGTEAFF. The CDR3 DNA sequence: TGTGCCACCAGTGATTTAGAGGGGACTGAAGCTTTCTTT. This rearrangement joins TRBV24-1 to TRBJ1-1; D perhaps matches TRBD1 (5 bases). The CDR3 runs 13 residues. V lost 1 base and J 5 bases, leaving 7 bases between the germline ends. Germline loops: CDR1 KGHDR, CDR2 SFDVKD.

This clonotype was detected many times. The chain uses TRBV6-1 and TRBJ1-1; D not certain. The CDR3 is 13 residues long. V lost 2 bases to trimming and J lost 3 bases, with 7 bases between them. Germline-derived CDR1 and CDR2 are MNHNS and SASEGT. Here the CDR3 DNA reads TGTGCCAGCAGTGAATGGGAGGACACTGAAGCTTTCTTT. Amino acid sequence: CASSEWEDTEAFF.

This clonotype has more than one count but fewer than ten. This chain links TRBV3-1 with TRBJ2-2, with D hard to call. Trimming left V 4 bases short and J 6 bases short, with 18 bases between. The CDR3 covers 16 residues. Germline V gives CDR1 LGHDT, CDR2 YNNKEL (reference sequence). DNA of the CDR3: TGTGCCAGCAGCCCAGATTTGAGAGGACCCGCCGGGGAGCTGTTTTTT. As protein: CASSPDLRGPAGELFF.

CDR3 sequence: CASSLDGEAEAFF. The CDR3 coding sequence is TGTGCCAGCAGCCTGGACGGTGAGGCTGAAGCTTTCTTT. The chain recombines TRBV13 with TRBJ1-1; no clear D. Germline V gives CDR1 PRHDT, CDR2 FYEKMQ (reference sequence). The CDR3 has 13 residues. V lost 5 bases and J lost 6, with 13 bases in between.

There are a few counts of this clonotype. The chain has TRBV19 and TRBJ1-5; TRBD1 is a possible D gene (6 bases). The V gene lost 6 bases and the J gene lost 0 bases, with 12 bases spanning the gap. The germline V gene encodes CDR1 LNHDA and CDR2 SQIVND (reference sequence). The CDR3 extends over 15 amino acids. The CDR3 DNA is TGTGCCAGTAGACCAACAGGGTATAGCAATCAGCCCCAGCATTTT. Its translation is CASRPTGYSNQPQHF. The whole variable domain, filled in from reference TRBV19 and TRBJ1-5, reads DGGITQSPKYLFRKEGQNVTLSCEQNLNHDAMYWYRQDPGQGLRLIYYSQIVNDFQKGDIAEGYSVSREKKESFPLTVTSAQKNPTAFYLCASRPTGYSNQPQHFGDGTRLSIL.

V and J are TRBV14 and TRBJ1-4, with 9 positions matching TRBD1. Looked up from germline, CDR1 is SGHDN and CDR2 is FVKESK. V gave up 0 bases and J gave up 7 bases; unmatched junction bases: 15. The CDR3 has 19 residues. In nucleotides, the CDR3 is TGTGCCAGCAGCCAAGAAGTGTGGACAGGGGAAGCTGTTAGTGAAAAACTGTTTTTT. Its protein is CASSQEVWTGEAVSEKLFF.

The rearrangement joins TRBV6-1 to TRBJ1-1, with D maybe TRBD1 (5 bases). This CDR3 region has 14 residues. CDR1 and CDR2 from the germline V gene are MNHNS and SASEGT. Trimming pared 6 bases from V and 13 bases from J, leaving 24 bases between. CDR3 bases: TGTGCCAGCAGCCCAGACAGCGACCCGGACTTCGTTTTCTTT. Its translation: CASSPDSDPDFVFF.

This clonotype was recorded at least ten times. The J gene is TRBJ1-6, the V gene TRBV28; no reliable D call. Trimming cost V 6 bases and J 0 bases, with 6 bases left between them. The length of the CDR3 is 14 residues. Germline CDR1 MDHEN, CDR2 SYDVKM. The CDR3 region has the DNA TGTGCCAGCAGGGTGGACTCCTATAATTCACCCCTCCACTTT. Translating it yields CASRVDSYNSPLHF.

Ten or more counts support this clonotype. J is TRBJ1-5 and V is TRBV7-2, with 8 bases lining up with TRBD1. The V gene end was trimmed by 8 bases and the J gene end by 3 bases; junction bases not matched to a gene: 12. The CDR3 runs 16 residues. CDR1 is SGHTA, CDR2 FQGNSA, per germline. Written as DNA, the CDR3 is TGTGCCAGCGGGGCCCAGGGGGCGGGATCCAATCAGCCCCAGCATTTT. Translating it yields CASGAQGAGSNQPQHF.